The T cell receptor (beta chain) described here comes from a study of cytomegalovirus exposure and HLA in healthy donors. Notes on the study in general: The study recorded 150 to 200 TCR beta chains that were cytomegalovirus-associated.

Using immunoSEQ multiplex PCR, the repertoire was profiled, and TCRdb retains in-frame clones only, with some absent. The sample contains 150,000 to 180,000 clones, roughly 84% of which appear only once. Note on this clone: Its antigen is unidentified.

The CDR3 runs 15 residues. Germline V gene sequence: CDR1 SGHAT, CDR2 FQNNGV. With V trimmed by 2 bases and J by 4 bases, 5 bases remained unmatched. This chain connects TRBV11-2 to TRBJ2-1, with 7 bases that match TRBD1. The sample consisted of PBMCs. This clonotype was sampled from a human donor in good health. The CDR3 DNA reads TGTGCCAGCAGCTTACCCGGGACAGATTACAATGAGCAGTTCTTC. Residues: CASSLPGTDYNEQFF.